This TCR beta chain was sequenced during a study of T cell changes during pregnancy in multiple sclerosis. The germline V gene encodes CDR1 MNHNY and CDR2 SVGAGI (reference sequence). V was pared by 11 bases and J by 5 bases, with 19 bases between. The CDR3 has 14 residues. Clones were sequenced by immunoSEQ multiplex PCR, and TCRdb holds only the in-frame ones, with some missing. The sample includes 70,000 to 95,000 clones, around 93% seen only once; the top ten take roughly 2.6%. This receptor was identified in a female donor in good health, enrolled as a control in a pregnancy study. This sequence joins TRBV6-6 and TRBJ2-1, with D maybe TRBD1 (5 bases). The sample here was peripheral blood, taken after pregnancy. In nucleotides, the CDR3 is TGTGCCGCTGTGGGGCTTTTAAGCAACAATGAGCAGTTCTTC. Protein: CAAVGLLSNNEQFF.